A selection of T cell receptor beta chains follows, all from one sample in a study of T-cell memory formation after mild COVID-19. TCRdb fed the 5' RACE reads into MiXCR, producing one record per CDR3 protein. The sample lists some 600,000 distinct CDR3 sequences; roughly a sixth were seen once. Source material: PBMCs or a T cell subset sorted from them (not recorded which). Receptor source: an adult woman who had mild COVID-19 (a few samples of this study predate the infection). Cell type and time point are not known. The CDR3 runs from the conserved cysteine through the conserved F or W. D genes are given only for firm matches. Part of the rows lack a size; the others show once, few, many or a class for expanded clones.

V: TRBV10-3
size: .
J: TRBJ2-7
D: .
CDR3: CAISVRDRNYEQYF
DNA: TGTGCCATCAGTGTACGCGACAGGAACTACGAGCAGTACTTC

V: TRBV25-1
size: .
J: TRBJ1-1
D: .
CDR3: CASTPNGWGDTEAFF
DNA: TGTGCCAGCACTCCGAACGGCTGGGGGGACACTGAAGCTTTCTTT

V: TRBV23-1
size: few
J: TRBJ2-7
D: .
CDR3: CASSQSEVREQYF
DNA: TGCGCCAGCAGTCAATCAGAGGTTCGCGAGCAGTACTTC

V: TRBV7-9
size: .
J: TRBJ2-7
D: TRBD1
CDR3: CASSRGQGHEQYF
DNA: TGTGCCAGCAGCAGGGGACAGGGGCACGAGCAGTACTTC

V: TRBV4-2
size: many
J: TRBJ1-5
D: TRBD1
CDR3: CASSQEGPGTGYGEPQHF
DNA: TGTGCCAGCAGCCAAGAGGGACCCGGGACAGGGTACGGTGAGCCCCAGCATTTT

V: TRBV6-2/TRBV6-3
size: .
J: TRBJ2-6
D: .
CDR3: CASSYRGTLANVLTF
DNA: TGTGCCAGCAGTTACAGGGGGACCCTGGCCAACGTCCTGACTTTC

V: TRBV19
size: few
J: TRBJ1-5
D: .
CDR3: CASSIGGSSNQPQHF
DNA: TGTGCCAGTAGTATAGGAGGTTCTAGCAATCAGCCCCAGCATTTT

V: TRBV11-2
size: few
J: TRBJ2-5
D: .
CDR3: CASSLTYFVSGQETQYF
DNA: TGTGCCAGCAGCTTAACCTACTTTGTCTCAGGACAAGAGACCCAGTACTTC

V: TRBV11-2
size: .
J: TRBJ2-3
D: TRBD1
CDR3: CASSLGGTGADTQYF
DNA: TGTGCCAGCAGCTTAGGCGGCACAGGGGCAGATACGCAGTATTTT

V: TRBV19
size: .
J: TRBJ2-3
D: .
CDR3: CASSIRGIETDTQYF
DNA: TGTGCCAGTAGTATTCGGGGGATAGAGACAGATACGCAGTATTTT

V: TRBV30
size: .
J: TRBJ2-7
D: TRBD1
CDR3: CACRGTGPYEQYF
DNA: TGTGCCTGCCGCGGGACAGGTCCCTACGAGCAGTACTTC

V: TRBV12-3/TRBV12-4
size: few
J: TRBJ2-7
D: TRBD1
CDR3: CASSDTGGANSYEQYF
DNA: TGTGCCAGCAGTGATACAGGGGGCGCGAACTCCTACGAGCAGTACTTC

V: TRBV15
size: few
J: TRBJ1-1
D: TRBD1
CDR3: CATSRDSAGGTEAFF
DNA: TGTGCCACCAGCAGAGATTCGGCAGGGGGGACTGAAGCTTTCTTT

V: TRBV7-9
size: many
J: TRBJ1-1
D: .
CDR3: CASSLGRNEAFF
DNA: TGTGCCAGCAGCTTAGGACGGAATGAAGCTTTCTTT

V: TRBV4-2
size: .
J: TRBJ2-3
D: TRBD2
CDR3: CASSLGLAGTGGTDTQYF
DNA: TGTGCCAGCAGCCTTGGACTAGCGGGGACCGGCGGCACAGATACGCAGTATTTT

V: TRBV29-1
size: few
J: TRBJ2-5
D: TRBD1
CDR3: CSADLTGKETQYF
DNA: TGCAGCGCCGACTTGACAGGGAAAGAGACCCAGTACTTC

V: TRBV30
size: few
J: TRBJ1-1
D: .
CDR3: CAWSSHGELGAFF
DNA: TGTGCCTGGAGCTCACACGGTGAACTAGGGGCTTTCTTT

V: TRBV12-3/TRBV12-4
size: .
J: TRBJ1-1
D: .
CDR3: CASSLLRDNTEAFF
DNA: TGTGCCAGCAGTTTACTTCGGGATAACACTGAAGCTTTCTTT

V: TRBV29-1
size: few
J: TRBJ1-2
D: TRBD1
CDR3: CSVRPQGLVDGYTF
DNA: TGCAGCGTGCGCCCACAGGGGTTGGTGGATGGCTACACCTTC

V: TRBV11-2
size: .
J: TRBJ2-5
D: .
CDR3: CASSPSQGRKETQYF
DNA: TGTGCCAGCAGCCCCTCTCAAGGCCGGAAAGAGACCCAGTACTTC

V: TRBV4-3
size: .
J: TRBJ2-7
D: .
CDR3: CASSQEPGEGGYEQYF
DNA: TGCGCCAGCAGCCAAGAACCCGGGGAAGGGGGCTACGAGCAGTACTTC

V: TRBV7-8
size: few
J: TRBJ1-5
D: .
CDR3: CASSLSLGKTNQPQHF
DNA: TGTGCCAGCAGCTTATCATTAGGAAAGACCAATCAGCCCCAGCATTTT

V: TRBV5-1
size: few
J: TRBJ2-7
D: .
CDR3: CASSLASREWDEQYF
DNA: TGCGCCAGCAGCTTGGCCAGTCGGGAGTGGGACGAGCAGTACTTC

V: TRBV7-8
size: .
J: TRBJ2-3
D: TRBD2
CDR3: CASSLGLAGVFTDTQYF
DNA: TGTGCCAGCAGCTTAGGGCTAGCGGGGGTTTTCACAGATACGCAGTATTTT

V: TRBV27
size: .
J: TRBJ2-3
D: TRBD2
CDR3: CASGKTPMAGVSTDTQYF
DNA: TGTGCCAGCGGAAAGACTCCAATGGCGGGAGTCAGCACAGATACGCAGTATTTT

V: TRBV4-2
size: few
J: TRBJ2-3
D: .
CDR3: CASSQARRVTDTQYF
DNA: TGTGCCAGCAGCCAAGCACGGAGGGTGACAGATACGCAGTATTTT

V: TRBV12-3/TRBV12-4
size: .
J: TRBJ1-1
D: .
CDR3: CASSPTKVRGWANTEAFF
DNA: TGTGCCAGCAGCCCAACAAAGGTCCGGGGTTGGGCGAACACTGAAGCTTTCTTT

V: TRBV12-3/TRBV12-4
size: .
J: TRBJ1-5
D: .
CDR3: CASSWSGRQAHQPQHF
DNA: TGTGCCAGCAGTTGGTCAGGGCGCCAAGCTCATCAGCCCCAGCATTTT

V: TRBV12-3/TRBV12-4
size: .
J: TRBJ2-1
D: .
CDR3: CASCLAGQDIYNEQFF
DNA: TGTGCCAGCTGCTTAGCTGGACAAGACATTTACAATGAGCAGTTCTTC

V: TRBV2
size: medium-sized
J: TRBJ2-3
D: .
CDR3: CASSERMSRGDTQYF
DNA: TGTGCCAGCAGTGAAAGGATGAGTCGGGGAGATACGCAGTATTTT

V: TRBV9
size: few
J: TRBJ2-5
D: .
CDR3: CASSVSVDRTYETQYF
DNA: TGTGCCAGCAGCGTAAGTGTGGACAGAACCTACGAGACCCAGTACTTC

V: TRBV5-1
size: few
J: TRBJ2-5
D: .
CDR3: CASSKQWGETQYF
DNA: TGCGCCAGCAGCAAACAGTGGGGAGAGACCCAGTACTTC

V: TRBV20-1
size: many
J: TRBJ2-1
D: .
CDR3: CSAQPPTQNINEQFF
DNA: TGCAGTGCTCAACCCCCCACACAAAATATCAATGAGCAGTTCTTC

V: TRBV12-3/TRBV12-4
size: few
J: TRBJ1-1
D: .
CDR3: CASSESWEAFF
DNA: TGTGCCAGCTCGGAGTCCTGGGAAGCTTTCTTT

V: TRBV2
size: .
J: TRBJ1-4
D: .
CDR3: CASRVTGVSEKLFF
DNA: TGTGCCAGCAGGGTGACAGGCGTAAGTGAAAAACTGTTTTTT

V: TRBV7-8
size: few
J: TRBJ2-2
D: .
CDR3: CASSLKTPQGELFF
DNA: TGTGCCAGCAGCTTAAAGACTCCCCAGGGGGAGCTGTTTTTT

V: TRBV27
size: .
J: TRBJ2-1
D: TRBD2
CDR3: CAIGTSGSEQFF
DNA: TGTGCCATCGGGACTAGCGGGAGTGAGCAGTTCTTC

V: TRBV30
size: .
J: TRBJ1-1
D: .
CDR3: CAWSGRLGEAFF
DNA: TGTGCCTGGAGTGGTAGGCTCGGGGAAGCTTTCTTT

V: TRBV5-1
size: .
J: TRBJ1-1
D: .
CDR3: CASSLELVGLLNTEAFF
DNA: TGCGCCAGCAGCTTGGAGTTGGTGGGGCTCTTGAACACTGAAGCTTTCTTT

V: TRBV6-5
size: .
J: TRBJ1-6
D: TRBD1
CDR3: CASKQGVDNSPLHF
DNA: TGTGCCAGCAAACAGGGGGTTGATAATTCACCCCTCCACTTT

V: TRBV2
size: .
J: TRBJ2-1
D: TRBD2
CDR3: CASTWTSGRAAEQFF
DNA: TGTGCCAGCACCTGGACTAGCGGGAGGGCCGCTGAGCAGTTCTTC

V: TRBV7-3
size: few
J: TRBJ2-4
D: .
CDR3: CASSLTAALNIQYF
DNA: TGTGCCAGCAGCTTAACGGCGGCTTTAAACATTCAGTACTTC

V: TRBV7-9
size: few
J: TRBJ1-1
D: .
CDR3: CASSPLGGREAFF
DNA: TGTGCCAGCAGCCCCCTCGGCGGCAGGGAAGCTTTCTTT

V: TRBV6-1
size: few
J: TRBJ2-2
D: TRBD2
CDR3: CASSIETSGGELFF
DNA: TGTGCCAGCAGTATAGAGACTAGCGGCGGGGAGCTGTTTTTT